One and the same sample provided the 32 T cell receptor beta chains below, sequenced in a study of naive and memory T cell subsets. Whole-study findings and limits: Naive repertoires, especially CD8, held a few larger clonotypes, possibly memory cells re-expressing CD45RA.

Both TRBC1 and TRBC2 were covered by a beta constant-region primer of two equimolar oligonucleotides. The ligated cDNA underwent four PCR rounds using SP2 and nested alpha and beta constant-region primers. MiXCR, run by TCRdb on the UMI-ligation and nested PCR reads, gives a single entry per CDR3 protein. The repertoire holds more than 95,000 distinct CDR3 sequences, approximately 15% seen once, with 2.8% in the top ten. These TCRs are of unknown antigen specificity. The specimen sequenced was naive CD8+ T cells from blood. Source of these receptors: a human donor in good health.

This chain uses TRBV7-3 with TRBJ2-4, with a tentative D call TRBD1 (6 bases). The CDR3 covers 18 residues. Per germline, CDR1 SGHTA and CDR2 FQGTGA. The V end was cut by 5 bases, the J end by 2 bases, with 22 bases between. The CDR3 region is CASSPNPSQGLTKNIQYF. As DNA, the CDR3 is TGTGCCAGCAGCCCAAACCCCTCCCAGGGGTTGACCAAAAACATTCAGTACTTC. The full variable domain, rest sourced from reference TRBV7-3 and TRBJ2-4, is GAGVSQTPSNKVTEKGKYVELRCDPISGHTALYWYRQSLGQGPEFLIYFQGTGAADDSGLPNDRFFAVRPEGSVSTLKIQRTERGDSAVYLCASSPNPSQGLTKNIQYFGAGTRLSVL.

This clonotype was picked up many times. The chain links TRBV9 to TRBJ2-2; D gene uncertain. Per the germline V gene, CDR1 is SGDLS and CDR2 is YYNGEE. The CDR3 covers 12 residues. Deletions cut 0 bases from V and 7 bases from J, with 4 bases between. CDR3 in amino acids: CASSVVNGELFF. DNA of the CDR3: TGTGCCAGCAGCGTAGTAAACGGGGAGCTGTTTTTT.

The chain couples TRBV28 to TRBJ1-4, with D possibly TRBD1 on 6 matching bases. Germline V gene data show CDR1 as MDHEN and CDR2 as SYDVKM. The CDR3 sequence is 15 residues long. V lost 1 base to trimming and J lost 6 bases, with 12 bases between them. As DNA, the CDR3 is TGTGCCAGCAGTTTATTACAGGGAGGGCATGAAAAACTGTTTTTT. It translates to CASSLLQGGHEKLFF.

This clonotype occurred a few times. The V gene is TRBV3-1, the J gene TRBJ2-5; D uncertain. There are 12 residues in the CDR3. V lost 7 bases to trimming and J lost 4 bases, with 10 bases between them. Germline V CDR1 and CDR2: LGHDT, YNNKEL (reference sequence). The CDR3: CASNYRLETQYF. DNA of the CDR3: TGTGCCAGCAATTACCGGTTAGAGACCCAGTACTTC.

This clonotype was found a few times. The chain has TRBV6-5 and TRBJ1-5, with a weak D call TRBD1 (6 bases). The CDR3 length is 15 residues. Trimming removed 4 bases from V and 3 bases from J, with 13 bases in between. Germline V gene data show CDR1 as MNHEY and CDR2 as SVGAGI. CDR3 in DNA: TGTGCCAGCAGTTCATCGGACAGCTTCAATCAGCCCCAGCATTTT. This sequence encodes CASSSSDSFNQPQHF.

The gene calls are TRBV4-2 and TRBJ1-1; TRBD1 matches 10 bases. The V and J ends lost 7 bases and 6 bases, in that order; junction bases with no gene match: 17. From germline, CDR1 is LGHNA and CDR2 YNFKEQ. The CDR3 runs 17 residues. The CDR3, as DNA: TGTGCCAGCACCGTCGAGACAGGGGGCGATTTGCTGGCTGAAGCTTTCTTT. Protein: CASTVETGGDLLAEAFF.

This clonotype was detected ten times or more. This chain uses TRBV4-1 with TRBJ2-3; 7 bases match TRBD2. The CDR3 has 16 residues. The V and J ends lost 1 base and 2 bases, in that order; junction bases with no gene match: 6. CDR1 is MGHRA and CDR2 is YSYEKL in the germline V gene. CDR3 DNA: TGCGCCAGCAGCCAAGTTGGAGCGGGGCCCACAGATACGCAGTATTTT. Translated, it gives CASSQVGAGPTDTQYF.

The chain uses TRBV28 and TRBJ2-7; 10 bases agree with TRBD1. CDR3 length equals 15 residues. V shed 6 bases, J shed 3 bases, and the junction held 8 bases outside the gene matches. Looked up from germline, CDR1 is MDHEN and CDR2 is SYDVKM. The CDR3 sequence: CASRTGTGAIYEQYF. For the CDR3, the DNA is TGTGCCAGCAGGACCGGGACAGGGGCCATCTACGAGCAGTACTTC.

This chain joins TRBV4-3 and TRBJ2-1; the D gene is possibly TRBD1 (5 bases). The ends were cut back, 0 bases at V and 3 bases at J, with 12 bases in the middle. The CDR3 runs 16 residues. Germline CDR1 and CDR2: LGHNA and YSLEER. CDR3 sequence (DNA): TGCGCCAGCAGCCAAGATCAGTGGGGCAGCTACAATGAGCAGTTCTTC. Translation: CASSQDQWGSYNEQFF.

The V gene is TRBV3-1, the J gene TRBJ2-1; D might be TRBD1 or TRBD2, each matching 5 bases. Trimming cost V 3 bases and J 5 bases, with 8 bases left between them. Germline V lookup: CDR1 LGHDT, CDR2 YNNKEL (reference sequence). The CDR3 sequence is 13 residues long. The CDR3 is CASSQGVNNEQFF. CDR3 nucleotide sequence: TGTGCCAGCAGCCAGGGGGTCAACAATGAGCAGTTCTTC.

This clonotype has only a few counts. CDR3 DNA sequence: TGTGCCAGCAGTCCCTATATGGGGTCCTACGAGCAGTACTTC. Amino acid sequence: CASSPYMGSYEQYF. The rearrangement uses TRBV27 and TRBJ2-7; no clear D gene. The length of the CDR3 is 14 residues. The V and J ends lost 5 bases and 1 base respectively, with 12 bases between them. The germline CDR1 and CDR2 sequences are MNHEY and SMNVEV (reference sequence).

The chain links TRBV29-1 to TRBJ2-1; 7 bases map to TRBD2. This CDR3 is 17 amino acids long. Germline lookup yields CDR1 SQVTM and CDR2 ANQGSEA. The V gene end was trimmed by 1 base and the J gene end by 0 bases; junction bases not matched to a gene: 9. The CDR3 loop is CSVEGLAAKYSYNEQFF. Written as DNA, the CDR3 is TGCAGCGTTGAAGGGCTAGCGGCGAAATACTCCTACAATGAGCAGTTCTTC.

The CDR3, as DNA: TGTGCCAGCAGCTGGGACAATTATAATTCACCCCTCCACTTT. Amino acid sequence: CASSWDNYNSPLHF. The V and J genes are TRBV5-6 and TRBJ1-6; D is perhaps TRBD1 (6 bases). Between the trimmed V and J ends, which lost 3 bases and 4 bases, there was a span of 8 bases. In germline, CDR1 is SGHDT, CDR2 YYEEEE. The CDR3 extends over 14 amino acids.

This chain connects TRBV28 to TRBJ2-1; D might be TRBD2 (6 bases). Germline V gene data show CDR1 as MDHEN and CDR2 as SYDVKM. The germline V and J ends were trimmed by 8 bases and 12 bases, with 11 bases remaining between them. The CDR3 totals 10 residues. The CDR3 nucleotides are TGTGCCAGCGGTAACGGGGGGCAGTTCTTC. Translation gives CASGNGGQFF.

This rearrangement joins TRBV9 to TRBJ2-2, with D possibly TRBD2 on 6 matching bases. This CDR3 contains 16 residues. The V gene lost 1 base and the J gene lost 2 bases, with 12 bases spanning the gap. CDR1 and CDR2 (germline): SGDLS, YYNGEE. The CDR3 bases are TGTGCCAGCAGCGTAACAGCGGAGGGCAACACCGGGGAGCTGTTTTTT. Its translation: CASSVTAEGNTGELFF.

This clonotype appeared a few times. The chain carries TRBV7-9 and TRBJ1-2; maybe TRBD1 (6 bases). From germline, CDR1 is SEHNR and CDR2 FQNEAQ (reference sequence). V lost 4 bases and J lost 2, with 14 bases in between. This CDR3 spans 15 amino acids. The CDR3 DNA reads TGTGCCAGCAGCTCGACCTCCGACAGGAACTATGGCTACACCTTC. Translation: CASSSTSDRNYGYTF.

The J gene is TRBJ2-7, the V gene TRBV12-3 or TRBV12-4; 11 bases are shared with TRBD1. After removal of 6 bases from V and 7 bases from J, the junction contained 5 bases not matched to a gene. CDR3 length equals 13 residues. This chain's CDR3 is CASSGQGAGEQYF. In DNA form, the CDR3 reads TGTGCCAGCAGCGGACAGGGGGCTGGGGAGCAGTACTTC.

This clonotype was detected a few times. The V call is TRBV19, the J call TRBJ2-3; D is possibly TRBD1 (5 bases). Germline CDR1 and CDR2: LNHDA and SQIVND (reference sequence). Trimming took 5 bases from V and 4 from J, leaving 10 bases between them. This CDR3 is 13 amino acids long. CDR3 in amino acids: CASSGREPDTQYF. CDR3 nucleotide sequence: TGTGCCAGTAGTGGCAGGGAACCAGATACGCAGTATTTT.

This clonotype was detected only a few times. This rearrangement joins TRBV4-3 to TRBJ2-5; 9 bases are shared with TRBD2. J gave up 5 bases and V 0 bases, and 19 bases lay outside the gene matches. Looked up from germline, CDR1 is LGHNA and CDR2 is YSLEER. CDR3 size: 20 residues. DNA of the CDR3: TGCGCCAGCAGCCAAGATAGGGGGGTAGCGGGGGCCATTTCTGCGGAGACCCAGTACTTC. Translated, it gives CASSQDRGVAGAISAETQYF.

Only a few counts were recorded for this clonotype. CDR3 DNA sequence: TGTGCCAGCAGCCAACCGACTAGCGGGGTAACAGATACGCAGTATTTT. Its translation is CASSQPTSGVTDTQYF. This chain uses TRBV3-1 with TRBJ2-3; 11 nucleotides match TRBD2. J was trimmed by 3 bases and V by 2 bases; bases with no gene match: 4. The length of the CDR3 is 16 residues. The germline CDR1 and CDR2 sequences are LGHDT and YNNKEL (reference sequence).

This chain joins TRBV7-9 and TRBJ1-5, with D tentatively TRBD1 (5 bases). V was shortened by 5 bases and J by 12 bases, with 11 bases between the two germline ends. There are 11 residues in the CDR3. The germline CDR1 and CDR2 sequences are SEHNR and FQNEAQ (reference sequence). CDR3 coding DNA: TGTGCCAGCAGCGGGTCAGGGATCCAGCATTTT. This gives the protein CASSGSGIQHF.

The sample holds a few counts of this clonotype. The chain recombines TRBV28 with TRBJ2-7; D call uncertain. The germline gives CDR1 MDHEN, CDR2 SYDVKM. The CDR3 extends over 11 amino acids. V lost 3 bases and J lost 5, with 5 bases in between. This CDR3 reads CASSFRNEQYF. The CDR3 region has the DNA TGTGCCAGCAGTTTCCGCAACGAGCAGTACTTC. The full variable domain, in which reference TRBV28 and TRBJ2-7 provide the parts outside the CDR3, is DVKVTQSSRYLVKRTGEKVFLECVQDMDHENMFWYRQDPGLGLRLIYFSYDVKMKEKGDIPEGYSVSREKKERFSLILESASTNQTSMYLCASSFRNEQYFGPGTRLTVT.

The rearrangement links TRBV7-6 to TRBJ1-1, with D maybe TRBD1 (6 bases). CDR1 and CDR2 from the germline V gene are SGHVS and FNYEAQ. V dropped 3 bases and J dropped 9 bases, with 14 bases sitting between them. CDR3 length equals 13 residues. The CDR3 DNA is TGTGCCAGCAGCTTGGGCGAGGACAGTCAAGCTTTCTTT. Amino acids: CASSLGEDSQAFF.

The CDR3 region is CASLGLGVEQYF. The CDR3 region has the DNA TGTGCCAGCTTAGGGCTAGGGGTCGAGCAGTACTTC. The chain has TRBV12-3 or TRBV12-4 and TRBJ2-7, with TRBD1 as a possible D gene (5 bases). The CDR3 consists of 12 residues. V lost 8 bases and J lost 6, with 14 bases in between.

The gene calls are TRBV29-1 and TRBJ2-1; D is unresolved. CDR3 size: 14 residues. From germline, CDR1 is SQVTM and CDR2 ANQGSEA. V lost 4 bases and J lost 6, with 16 bases in between. The CDR3 here is CSVVPSARINEQFF. The CDR3 coding sequence is TGCAGCGTTGTACCCAGCGCGAGAATCAATGAGCAGTTCTTC.

This clonotype has a handful of counts. The CDR3 region is CASRWGTEAFF. CDR3 bases: TGTGCCAGCAGGTGGGGTACTGAAGCTTTCTTT. The V and J genes are TRBV2 and TRBJ1-1; D is unclear. There are 11 residues in the CDR3. V was clipped by 6 bases and J by 5 bases, with 7 bases between them. Germline lookup yields CDR1 SNHLY and CDR2 FYNNEI.

This chain links TRBV27 with TRBJ2-5; perhaps TRBD1 as D (5 bases). The CDR3 length is 17 residues. V lost 2 bases to trimming and J lost 0 bases, with 16 bases between them. In germline, CDR1 is MNHEY, CDR2 SMNVEV (reference sequence). The CDR3 reads CASSLTGATEDQETQYF. CDR3 coding DNA: TGTGCCAGCAGTTTAACTGGGGCGACGGAAGACCAAGAGACCCAGTACTTC.

Ten or more counts support this clonotype. The chain has TRBV7-9 and TRBJ2-3, with D perhaps given as TRBD1 or TRBD2 (5 bases each). This CDR3 contains 16 residues. V was trimmed by 5 bases and J by 6 bases, leaving 21 bases between them. Germline V gives CDR1 SEHNR, CDR2 FQNEAQ (reference sequence). The CDR3 protein is CASSPEGSADPDTQYF. DNA for the CDR3: TGTGCCAGCAGCCCCGAGGGGTCGGCGGATCCGGATACGCAGTATTTT.

This clonotype was counted at least ten times. The V and J genes are TRBV7-3 and TRBJ2-1; 9 positions agree with TRBD1. Trimming removed 3 bases from V and 9 bases from J; junction bases left unmatched: 9. The CDR3 is 15 residues long. Germline lookup yields CDR1 SGHTA and CDR2 FQGTGA. CDR3 loop: CASSFGTGNWSEQFF. Written as DNA, the CDR3 is TGTGCCAGCAGCTTCGGGACAGGGAATTGGAGTGAGCAGTTCTTC.

CDR3 nucleotides: TGTGCCTGGAGTGTAGGAGCGGGGCGAAACATTCAGTACTTC. Protein sequence: CAWSVGAGRNIQYF. This chain uses TRBV30 with TRBJ2-4, with 7 bases that match TRBD2. This CDR3 spans 14 amino acids. Germline CDR1 is GTSNPN and CDR2 is SVGIG (reference sequence). V gave up 0 bases and J gave up 6 bases; unmatched junction bases: 5.

This chain links TRBV19 with TRBJ2-2; D remains unclear. This CDR3 contains 14 residues. The V end lost 5 bases, the J end lost 3 bases, and 10 bases lay between the germline ends. The germline V gene has CDR1 LNHDA and CDR2 SQIVND (reference sequence). CDR3 sequence (DNA): TGTGCCAGTAGTCTCTACAGCTACACCGGGGAGCTGTTTTTT. Its protein product is CASSLYSYTGELFF.

This clonotype was seen more than once but under ten times. A read error may produce the germline difference seen at one junction end. This chain links TRBV6-2 or TRBV6-3 with TRBJ2-2, with D tentatively TRBD1 (6 bases). CDR3 size: 15 residues. CDR1 MNHEY and CDR2 SVGEGT come from the germline V gene. Written as DNA, the CDR3 is TGTGCCAGCCGTTACAGGGTTATCTACACCGGGGAGCTGTTTTTT. It codes for CASRYRVIYTGELFF.